The rows below give T cell receptor beta chains drawn from one sample of a study of T cell responses to AZD1222 COVID-19 vaccine. Repertoires were generated with immunoSEQ multiplex PCR, while TCRdb's copy carries only in-frame clones and drops some. The sample has 45,000 to 70,000 clones, approximately 88% seen once. The sequencing used peripheral blood, collected 28 days after the second AZD1222 dose. These receptor sequences come from an adult who received the AZD1222 COVID-19 vaccine. The CDR3 runs from the conserved cysteine through the conserved F or W. A D gene is named only where the DNA matches it firmly.

TRBV18	TRBD1	TRBJ2-6	CASSPLGQGNSPGANVLTF
TRBV19	.	TRBJ1-2	CASRPLPDSAYTF
TRBV11-2	TRBD2	TRBJ2-3	CASSFRGTSGSTDTQYF
TRBV5-4	.	TRBJ1-2	CASSPPSGYGYTF
TRBV20-1	.	TRBJ1-1	CSAHHTEAFF
TRBV5-1	TRBD1	TRBJ1-1	CASSLVLGDRLNTEAFF
TRBV7-2	TRBD2	TRBJ2-5	CASSLRTSVETQYF
TRBV5-5	.	TRBJ2-1	CASSLGSSYNEQFF
TRBV7-7	.	TRBJ2-7	CASSPGGPFYEQYF
TRBV5-4	TRBD1	TRBJ1-2	CASSSPGQGTYGYTF
TRBV27	.	TRBJ2-2	CASEKVRVELFF
TRBV5-8	TRBD1	TRBJ1-5	CASSAGTGSYQPQHF
TRBV4-2	TRBD2	TRBJ2-1	CASSQDAASGPSSYNEQFF
TRBV4-1	.	TRBJ2-7	CASSLRPRRASYEQYF
TRBV7-8	.	TRBJ2-1	CASSFAIRLAGTRGEQFF
TRBV30	.	TRBJ1-4	CAWTPSALNEKLFF
TRBV6-5	TRBD1	TRBJ2-7	CASSYSRRGRREQYF
TRBV11-2	.	TRBJ1-2	CASSSQGGNYGYTF
TRBV19	TRBD2	TRBJ2-1	CARVTTSGSDNEQFF
TRBV11-2	TRBD2	TRBJ2-1	CASSLLRGSNNEQFF
TRBV19	.	TRBJ2-6	CASSDDSGANVLTF
TRBV27	.	TRBJ1-2	CASSLNRVGGYTF
TRBV2	TRBD1	TRBJ1-5	CASSLQGARSNQPQHF
TRBV30	TRBD1	TRBJ1-5	CAWTPRDSTSNQPQHF
TRBV28	.	TRBJ1-2	CASSLGQGEYYGYTF
TRBV10-1	.	TRBJ1-5	CASSEEVNQPQHF
TRBV28	.	TRBJ1-5	CASRGRADQPQHF
TRBV30	.	TRBJ1-1	CAWFRTGNTEAFF
TRBV27	TRBD1	TRBJ2-1	CASRSEGQGYNEQFF
TRBV10-3	TRBD1	TRBJ1-6	CAISESGVTGESPLHF
TRBV5-1	.	TRBJ1-2	CASSLALQGSVSYTF
TRBV2	TRBD1	TRBJ1-6	CASSSQGTNSPLHF
TRBV7-2	.	TRBJ2-1	CASSLVNEQFF
TRBV9	TRBD1	TRBJ1-2	CASSVSMDRVYGYTF
TRBV12-3/TRBV12-4	.	TRBJ1-1	CASSSGQKAFF
TRBV24-1	.	TRBJ1-1	CATRGNSEGTEAFF